This TCR beta chain was identified in a study of cytomegalovirus exposure and HLA in healthy donors. With 60 Vbeta and 13 Jbeta primers, the PCR was carried out. Assay used: immunoSEQ multiplex PCR; TCRdb lists only in-frame clones, some missing. The repertoire holds about 130,000 clones, around four fifths seen once, with about 2.1% in the top ten. Trimming at V came to 6 bases and at J to 0 bases, leaving 7 bases not matched to a gene. This CDR3 is 15 amino acids long. Germline V gene data show CDR1 as MNHNS and CDR2 as SASEGT. The sample consisted of PBMCs. J is TRBJ1-1 and V is TRBV6-1; the match to TRBD1 covers 7 bases. This receptor was taken from a woman in her thirties or forties in good health and CMV-seropositive. The CDR3 DNA reads as TGTGCCAGCAGATGGGACAGAATCATGAACACTGAAGCTTTCTTT. This encodes CASRWDRIMNTEAFF.